This is a list of T cell receptor beta chains from one sample in a study of blood T cell repertoires in COVID-19. TCRdb's table, derived via immunoSEQ multiplex PCR, lists solely in-frame clones and lacks some. The profile shows about 320,000 clones, 85% to 90% of them singletons. The sample was peripheral blood. These receptors were taken from a woman younger than 45 with COVID-19, enrolled during active disease. Each CDR3 is given with its conserved first and last residue. Fields, in order: J gene, clone size, V gene, D gene, CDR3 protein, CDR3 DNA. The D gene is left open where the match is weak. Clone size, where shown, is once, few, many, or a class for clones that have expanded.

j_gene: TRBJ2-2; abundance: NA; v_gene: TRBV10-3; d_gene: TRBD2; CDR3aa: CAISEAGGMTSGQNTGELFF; CDR3nt: TGTGCCATCAGTGAGGCGGGAGGAATGACTAGCGGCCAGAACACCGGGGAGCTGTTTTTT
j_gene: TRBJ1-2; abundance: few; v_gene: TRBV18; d_gene: TRBD1; CDR3aa: CASFGQGRDGYTF; CDR3nt: TGTGCCAGCTTCGGACAGGGCCGAGATGGCTACACCTTC
j_gene: TRBJ2-2; abundance: once; v_gene: TRBV7-6; d_gene: TRBD1; CDR3aa: CASSRIRTGATGELFF; CDR3nt: TGTGCCAGCAGCCGCATAAGGACAGGGGCCACCGGGGAGCTGTTTTTT
j_gene: TRBJ2-1; abundance: NA; v_gene: TRBV3-1/TRBV3-2; d_gene: NA; CDR3aa: CASSQVHSEQFF; CDR3nt: TGTGCCAGCAGCCAAGTACACAGTGAGCAGTTCTTC
j_gene: TRBJ1-5; abundance: NA; v_gene: TRBV28; d_gene: NA; CDR3aa: CASSIPLSFMGPGSNQPQHF; CDR3nt: TGTGCCAGCAGCATCCCCCTTTCATTTATGGGCCCAGGGAGCAATCAGCCCCAGCATTTT
j_gene: TRBJ2-7; abundance: NA; v_gene: TRBV2; d_gene: TRBD2; CDR3aa: CASRTTRGTPGEQYF; CDR3nt: TGTGCCAGCAGAACTACGCGGGGGACGCCCGGGGAGCAGTACTTC
j_gene: TRBJ2-5; abundance: NA; v_gene: TRBV5-1; d_gene: NA; CDR3aa: CASSLASTDQETQYF; CDR3nt: TGCGCCAGCAGTCTGGCGTCGACAGATCAAGAGACCCAGTACTTC
j_gene: TRBJ1-1; abundance: NA; v_gene: TRBV27; d_gene: NA; CDR3aa: CASSLSPRGREDTEAFF; CDR3nt: TGTGCCAGCAGTTTATCCCCTAGGGGCAGGGAGGACACTGAAGCTTTCTTT
j_gene: TRBJ2-2; abundance: NA; v_gene: TRBV9; d_gene: NA; CDR3aa: CASSPRFHFTGELFF; CDR3nt: TGTGCCAGCAGCCCCAGGTTTCATTTCACCGGGGAGCTGTTTTTT
j_gene: TRBJ1-4; abundance: NA; v_gene: TRBV7-2; d_gene: TRBD1; CDR3aa: CASSARQGANEKLFF; CDR3nt: TGTGCCAGCAGCGCCCGACAGGGGGCTAATGAAAAACTGTTTTTT
j_gene: TRBJ2-1; abundance: NA; v_gene: TRBV19; d_gene: NA; CDR3aa: CASGPRAPATYNEQFF; CDR3nt: TGTGCCAGCGGACCCAGGGCTCCGGCAACCTACAATGAGCAGTTCTTC
j_gene: TRBJ2-7; abundance: few; v_gene: TRBV18; d_gene: TRBD1; CDR3aa: CASSLGQPYEQYF; CDR3nt: TGTGCCAGCTCCCTGGGACAGCCCTACGAGCAGTACTTC
j_gene: TRBJ1-5; abundance: NA; v_gene: TRBV6-5; d_gene: TRBD1; CDR3aa: CATDRANQPQHF; CDR3nt: TGTGCCACGGACAGGGCCAATCAGCCCCAGCATTTT
j_gene: TRBJ1-1; abundance: NA; v_gene: TRBV5-6; d_gene: TRBD1; CDR3aa: CASSGDRRVTEAFF; CDR3nt: TGTGCCAGCAGCGGGGACAGGAGGGTCACTGAAGCTTTCTTT
j_gene: TRBJ1-2; abundance: NA; v_gene: TRBV27; d_gene: NA; CDR3aa: CASSRLREYGYTF; CDR3nt: TGTGCCAGCAGTCGGCTGAGGGAATACGGCTACACCTTC
j_gene: TRBJ2-5; abundance: NA; v_gene: TRBV4-1; d_gene: TRBD1; CDR3aa: CASSEGQGQTQYF; CDR3nt: TGCGCCAGCAGCGAGGGACAGGGCCAGACCCAGTACTTC
j_gene: TRBJ1-1; abundance: NA; v_gene: TRBV13; d_gene: NA; CDR3aa: CASSLKAGTAFF; CDR3nt: TGTGCCAGCAGCTTAAAAGCGGGGACAGCTTTCTTT
j_gene: TRBJ2-5; abundance: NA; v_gene: TRBV10-1; d_gene: NA; CDR3aa: CASSEGLETQYF; CDR3nt: TGCGCCAGCAGTGAGGGGCTGGAGACCCAGTACTTC
j_gene: TRBJ1-2; abundance: NA; v_gene: TRBV11-1; d_gene: NA; CDR3aa: CASSLDGGLRGYTF; CDR3nt: TGTGCCAGCAGCTTAGATGGCGGCCTCCGGGGCTACACCTTC
j_gene: TRBJ2-7; abundance: NA; v_gene: TRBV2; d_gene: TRBD1; CDR3aa: CASIPGTELIEQYF; CDR3nt: TGTGCCAGCATCCCCGGGACAGAGTTGATCGAGCAGTACTTC
j_gene: TRBJ1-2; abundance: NA; v_gene: TRBV30; d_gene: NA; CDR3aa: CALLVSGLNYGYTF; CDR3nt: TGTGCCTTGCTTGTGAGTGGGCTCAACTATGGCTACACCTTC
j_gene: TRBJ1-5; abundance: NA; v_gene: TRBV11-2; d_gene: TRBD1; CDR3aa: CASSLGSGGNQPQHF; CDR3nt: TGTGCCAGCAGCTTAGGGTCAGGGGGGAATCAGCCCCAGCATTTT